Listed below are T cell receptor beta chains from one sample, sequenced in a study of spatial heterogeneity in lung cancer. One entry per CDR3 protein results from TCRdb running MiXCR on the 5' RACE reads. Of tens of thousands of distinct CDR3 sequences listed, 15% to 20% are singletons. This specimen was PBMCs, taken at follow-up. Receptors originate from a male donor with early-stage non-small cell lung cancer. Each CDR3 is given with its conserved first and last residue. Each record gives: V gene, clone size, D gene, J gene, CDR3 protein, CDR3 DNA. A D gene is named only where the DNA matches it firmly. Only some rows state a clone size, as once, few, many or a class for expanded clones.

TRBV5-4	-	-	TRBJ2-5	CASSLQGTETQYF	TGTGCCAGCAGCTTGCAAGGGACGGAGACCCAGTACTTC
TRBV6-5	-	TRBD1	TRBJ2-4	CASTGRGQGGSQGNIQYF	TGTGCCAGCACGGGCAGGGGACAGGGAGGAAGCCAAGGAAACATTCAGTACTTC
TRBV28	many	-	TRBJ1-1	CASSLDRMNTEAFF	TGTGCCAGCAGTTTAGACAGGATGAACACTGAAGCTTTCTTT
TRBV7-6	few	-	TRBJ2-2	CASSRDSLAATGELFF	TGTGCCAGCAGCAGGGACTCCCTGGCGGCCACCGGGGAGCTGTTTTTT
TRBV9	-	-	TRBJ1-1	CASSADMNTEAFF	TGTGCCAGCAGCGCGGACATGAACACTGAAGCTTTCTTT
TRBV6-2/TRBV6-3	-	-	TRBJ1-2	CASSYGAGRPYGYTF	TGTGCCAGCAGTTACGGGGCCGGAAGGCCCTATGGCTACACCTTC
TRBV12-5	-	-	TRBJ2-1	CASGSPASEQFF	TGTGCTAGTGGTTCCCCGGCTAGTGAGCAGTTCTTC
TRBV18	-	TRBD2	TRBJ2-7	CASSPPRVAGGPYEQYF	TGTGCCAGCTCACCACCGAGGGTAGCGGGAGGGCCCTACGAGCAGTACTTC
TRBV10-3	many	TRBD1	TRBJ2-5	CAISESGGAKETQYF	TGTGCCATCAGTGAGTCAGGGGGCGCGAAAGAGACCCAGTACTTC
TRBV30	few	-	TRBJ2-1	CAWSGQSSYNEQFF	TGTGCCTGGAGCGGACAGAGCTCCTACAATGAGCAGTTCTTC
TRBV6-2/TRBV6-3	few	-	TRBJ2-1	CASRTEGRGSDEQFF	TGTGCCAGCAGGACAGAGGGCAGGGGAAGCGATGAGCAGTTCTTC
TRBV7-6	-	TRBD2	TRBJ2-3	CASSLAGGTSTDTQYF	TGTGCCAGCAGCTTAGCGGGAGGGACGAGCACAGATACGCAGTATTTT
TRBV6-5	few	TRBD2	TRBJ2-7	CASSYSKLAGGEQYF	TGTGCCAGCAGTTACTCGAAATTAGCGGGAGGCGAGCAGTACTTC
TRBV4-1	few	TRBD2	TRBJ2-3	CASSPRTSGGLGADTQYF	TGCGCCAGCAGCCCACGGACTAGCGGGGGCCTTGGGGCAGATACGCAGTATTTT
TRBV2	-	TRBD1	TRBJ2-2	CASQGTDDTGELFF	TGTGCCAGCCAGGGGACAGACGACACCGGGGAGCTGTTTTTT
TRBV7-2	few	TRBD1	TRBJ1-1	CASSPDRGRTEAFF	TGTGCCAGCAGCCCAGACAGGGGGAGGACTGAAGCTTTCTTT
TRBV20-1	medium-sized	TRBD1	TRBJ2-3	CSAGFGTGATDTQYF	TGCAGTGCTGGCTTCGGGACAGGGGCAACAGATACGCAGTATTTT
TRBV5-6	-	-	TRBJ2-1	CASSGAIEQFF	TGTGCCAGCAGCGGGGCCATTGAGCAGTTCTTC
TRBV13	-	TRBD1	TRBJ1-2	CASSSDRGSYGYTF	TGTGCCAGCAGTTCGGACAGGGGTTCCTATGGCTACACCTTC
TRBV12-3/TRBV12-4	many	-	TRBJ1-5	CASTRGGAGQPQHF	TGTGCCAGCACCAGAGGAGGCGCGGGTCAGCCCCAGCATTTT
TRBV6-2/TRBV6-3	-	TRBD1	TRBJ1-1	CASRTTGGLMNTEAFF	TGTGCCAGCAGAACTACAGGGGGCCTCATGAACACTGAAGCTTTCTTT
TRBV12-3/TRBV12-4	few	-	TRBJ1-6	CASRRDKDSPLHF	TGTGCCAGCAGGAGGGACAAAGATTCACCCCTCCACTTT
TRBV29-1	-	-	TRBJ2-2	CSVEDRGHRGELFF	TGCAGCGTTGAAGATCGGGGACATCGCGGGGAGCTGTTTTTT
TRBV9	-	-	TRBJ2-2	CASSATSRSGELFF	TGTGCCAGCAGCGCCACCAGTAGGAGCGGGGAGCTGTTTTTT
TRBV3-1	-	-	TRBJ2-1	CASSQGEDSLSDEQFF	TGTGCCAGCAGCCAAGGAGAGGACAGCCTCAGCGATGAGCAGTTCTTC
TRBV6-5	-	-	TRBJ1-1	CASRRQGGRAFF	TGTGCCAGCAGGCGTCAGGGCGGTAGAGCTTTCTTT
TRBV11-2	few	-	TRBJ2-7	CASSLEAGSAYEQYF	TGTGCCAGCAGCTTAGAGGCGGGGAGTGCCTACGAGCAGTACTTC
TRBV6-5	many	-	TRBJ2-3	CASSTGQPSTDTQYF	TGTGCCAGCAGTACTGGACAGCCTAGCACAGATACGCAGTATTTT